This passage covers 32 T cell receptor beta chains from one sample sequenced in a study of CD8 T cells in ankylosing spondylitis. Study-level points and caveats: Several highly homologous variants made up a TCR beta motif, and this motif appeared characteristic of ankylosing spondylitis blood.

Their target antigens are unknown. TCRdb itself ran the 5' RACE reads through MiXCR, one entry per CDR3 protein. The table has around 770,000 distinct CDR3 sequences, roughly 12% seen once. Sequenced material: blood, either unsorted or a sorted T cell fraction (not recorded which). Source of these receptors: a male donor with ankylosing spondylitis.

This clonotype showed up just a few times. The chain couples TRBV29-1 to TRBJ2-5; possible D gene TRBD2, 6 bases. V was clipped by 6 bases and J by 5 bases, with 13 bases between them. This CDR3 has 12 amino acids. Germline loops: CDR1 SQVTM, CDR2 ANQGSEA. The CDR3 bases are TGCAGCGTCGCCGGGACTTATGAGACCCAGTACTTC. Translated: CSVAGTYETQYF.

This chain joins TRBV6-1 and TRBJ1-2, with D perhaps TRBD1 (6 bases). The V and J ends lost 2 bases and 4 bases respectively, with 8 bases between them. Per the germline V gene, CDR1 is MNHNS and CDR2 is SASEGT. The CDR3 has 13 amino acids. The CDR3 coding sequence is TGTGCCAGCAGTGAAATGACAGGCTATGGCTACACCTTC. Protein sequence: CASSEMTGYGYTF.

This clonotype appeared a few times. The chain has TRBV15 and TRBJ1-4; a weak D match, TRBD1 (5 bases). The germline gives CDR1 LNHNV, CDR2 YYDKDF (reference sequence). CDR3 size: 16 residues. Trimming cost V 2 bases and J 3 bases, with 13 bases left between them. The CDR3, as DNA: TGTGCCACCAGCAGATCCGGGGCAGGAGCTAATGAAAAACTGTTTTTT. This gives the protein CATSRSGAGANEKLFF.

The J gene is TRBJ2-7, the V gene TRBV20-1; D may be TRBD2 (5 bases). Germline V CDR1 and CDR2: DFQATT, SNEGSKA (reference sequence). Between the trimmed V and J ends, which lost 1 base and 0 bases, there was a span of 16 bases. The CDR3 length is 16 residues. CDR3 loop: CSARARVSGISYEQYF. The CDR3, as DNA: TGCAGTGCTAGAGCCCGCGTGTCGGGGATCTCCTACGAGCAGTACTTC.

This clonotype was detected only a few times. The J gene is TRBJ2-6, the V gene TRBV10-3, with D hard to call. The V end was cut by 6 bases, the J end by 0 bases, with 6 bases between. CDR1 and CDR2 from the germline V gene are ENHRY and SYGVKD. CDR3 length equals 14 residues. The chain's CDR3 is CAIRTASGANVLTF. The CDR3 region has the DNA TGTGCCATCAGGACGGCCTCTGGGGCCAACGTCCTGACTTTC.

This chain connects TRBV12-3 or TRBV12-4 to TRBJ2-7; a weak D match, TRBD2 (5 bases). Trimming removed 6 bases from V and 3 bases from J, with 21 bases in between. CDR3 length equals 16 residues. Here the CDR3 reads CASRLGSWASLYEQYF. The DNA of the CDR3 is TGTGCCAGCAGGTTGGGAAGCTGGGCTAGCCTCTACGAGCAGTACTTC.

The J gene is TRBJ2-7, the V gene TRBV4-3; 9 nucleotides agree with TRBD1. The CDR3 has 15 residues. CDR1 LGHNA and CDR2 YSLEER come from the germline V gene. With V trimmed by 1 base and J by 3 bases, 4 bases remained unmatched. CDR3 nucleotide sequence: TGCGCCAGCAGCCAAGCGCCGGGACAGGGCTACGAGCAGTACTTC. Its translation: CASSQAPGQGYEQYF.

This clonotype has a handful of counts. The chain uses TRBV5-1 and TRBJ2-2; D is undetermined. This CDR3 contains 18 residues. Germline lookup yields CDR1 SGHRS and CDR2 YFSETQ. V was clipped by 5 bases and J by 6 bases, with 26 bases between them. The CDR3 loop is CASRKKDPGRFWSGELFF. The CDR3 DNA reads TGCGCCAGCAGAAAAAAGGACCCGGGCCGATTCTGGTCCGGGGAGCTGTTTTTT. The whole variable domain, filled in from reference TRBV5-1 and TRBJ2-2, reads KAGVTQTPRYLIKTRGQQVTLSCSPISGHRSVSWYQQTPGQGLQFLFEYFSETQRNKGNFPGRFSGRQFSNSRSEMNVSTLELGDSALYLCASRKKDPGRFWSGELFFGEGSRLTVL.

J is TRBJ2-7 and V is TRBV4-2; tentatively, D is TRBD2 (6 bases). The germline V gene has CDR1 LGHNA and CDR2 YNFKEQ. This CDR3 is 14 amino acids long. V was shortened by 0 bases and J by 3 bases, with 9 bases between the two germline ends. The CDR3 bases are TGTGCCAGCAGCCAAGAAATCGGGGGCTACGAGCAGTACTTC. Protein sequence: CASSQEIGGYEQYF.

The rearrangement joins TRBV7-9 to TRBJ2-7; D may be TRBD2 (6 bases). Looked up from germline, CDR1 is SEHNR and CDR2 is FQNEAQ (reference sequence). V was cut by 7 bases and J by 6 bases, with 19 bases left in between. CDR3 length: 14 amino acids. CDR3 sequence: CASTLTGDSGEQYF. The CDR3 bases are TGTGCCAGCACCCTAACGGGGGATTCGGGCGAGCAGTACTTC.

V is TRBV4-1 and J is TRBJ1-2, with 8 nucleotides matching TRBD1. The J segment lost 3 bases and the V segment lost 0 bases, leaving 3 bases of the junction unmatched. The CDR3 extends over 15 amino acids. Germline V gene lookup returns CDR1 MGHRA and CDR2 YSYEKL. CDR3 bases: TGCGCCAGCAGCCAAGACCCAGGGGGCGACTATGGCTACACCTTC. Translating it yields CASSQDPGGDYGYTF.

This clonotype has only a few counts. This chain connects TRBV12-3 or TRBV12-4 to TRBJ2-2; D possibly corresponds to TRBD1 (5 bases). This CDR3 has 14 amino acids. Between the trimmed V and J ends, which lost 4 bases and 5 bases, there was a span of 11 bases. The chain's CDR3 is CASSSSTGTGELFF. The CDR3 DNA reads TGTGCCAGCAGTTCTTCTACAGGTACCGGGGAGCTGTTTTTT.

The chain combines TRBV20-1 with TRBJ2-2; 8 nucleotides align to TRBD1. The junction had 3 bases not matched to a gene; V was cut back by 2 bases and J by 1 base. The CDR3 runs to 15 residues. Germline V gene lookup returns CDR1 DFQATT and CDR2 SNEGSKA (reference sequence). The CDR3 sequence: CSARRTGLNTGELFF. The CDR3 DNA reads TGCAGTGCTAGACGGACAGGGCTGAACACCGGGGAGCTGTTTTTT.

The rearrangement links TRBV20-1 to TRBJ1-6; tentatively, D is TRBD1 (6 bases). CDR3 length: 13 residues. The V gene's germline CDR1 is DFQATT and CDR2 SNEGSKA (reference sequence). Deletions cut 6 bases from V and 7 bases from J, with 13 bases between. The CDR3 here is CSALKQGNSPLHF. In DNA, the CDR3 is TGCAGTGCACTGAAACAGGGAAATTCACCCCTCCACTTT.

This clonotype was seen more than once but under ten times. The V call is TRBV20-1, the J call TRBJ2-1; D is unresolved. CDR3 length equals 15 residues. V shed 3 bases and J shed 7 bases, with 19 bases lying between them. CDR1 DFQATT and CDR2 SNEGSKA come from the germline V gene (reference sequence). The CDR3 nucleotides are TGCAGTGCTAGCGTCCCCCGATGGAGATCAAATGAGCAGTTCTTC. Amino acid sequence: CSASVPRWRSNEQFF.

This clonotype was picked up a small number of times. V gene TRBV11-2 combines with J gene TRBJ1-6; 8 bases map to TRBD1. This CDR3 is built from 16 residues. Germline lookup yields CDR1 SGHAT and CDR2 FQNNGV. Germline trimming cut 5 bases from V and 4 bases from J; bases unmatched to any gene: 7. CDR3 coding DNA: TGTGCCAGCAGCCCCAAGACAGGGGTGTATAATTCACCCCTCCACTTT. This encodes CASSPKTGVYNSPLHF.

The chain links TRBV6-1 to TRBJ2-6, with TRBD1 identical over 10 bases. J was trimmed by 0 bases and V by 5 bases; bases with no gene match: 1. The CDR3 consists of 16 residues. Germline CDR1 and CDR2: MNHNS and SASEGT. CDR3 protein: CASSRDRGSGANVLTF. CDR3 nucleotide sequence: TGTGCCAGCAGTCGGGACAGGGGCTCTGGGGCCAACGTCCTGACTTTC.

This clonotype was recorded a few times. This rearrangement joins TRBV5-1 to TRBJ2-3; no definite D call. The ends were cut back, 0 bases at V and 4 bases at J, with 9 bases in the middle. The CDR3 is 14 amino acids. Germline CDR1 reads SGHRS; CDR2 reads YFSETQ. CDR3 in DNA: TGCGCCAGCAGCTTGGAGTTACCCCCAGATACGCAGTATTTT. Encoded protein: CASSLELPPDTQYF. Full variable domain (rest looked up from reference TRBV5-1 and TRBJ2-3): KAGVTQTPRYLIKTRGQQVTLSCSPISGHRSVSWYQQTPGQGLQFLFEYFSETQRNKGNFPGRFSGRQFSNSRSEMNVSTLELGDSALYLCASSLELPPDTQYFGPGTRLTVL.

The chain recombines TRBV6-1 with TRBJ1-1; no clear D. The CDR3 is 14 residues long. In germline, CDR1 is MNHNS, CDR2 SASEGT. V was shortened by 6 bases and J by 1 base, with 12 bases between the two germline ends. The CDR3, as DNA: TGTGCCAGCAGATTCATACTGAGGAACACTGAAGCTTTCTTT. Amino acids: CASRFILRNTEAFF.

This chain connects TRBV15 to TRBJ1-1; D unresolved. Trimming removed 0 bases at V and 4 bases at J, with 6 bases between. CDR1 and CDR2 (germline): LNHNV, YYDKDF (reference sequence). CDR3 length: 13 residues. The CDR3 DNA reads TGTGCCACCAGCAGAGATTTGTCCACTGAAGCTTTCTTT. Its translation: CATSRDLSTEAFF.

CDR3 region: CASSLDPSQPQHF. CDR3 bases: TGTGCCAGCAGCTTGGACCCGAGTCAGCCCCAGCATTTT. This sequence joins TRBV5-4 and TRBJ1-5; D gene ambiguous. CDR1 is SGHNT, CDR2 YYREEE, per germline (reference sequence). Deletions cut 0 bases from V and 6 bases from J, with 7 bases between. The CDR3 has 13 residues.

To note about this clonotype: A far larger clone is just one base off, so this is likely a read error. The chain recombines TRBV2 with TRBJ2-1; D unclear. V lost 7 bases and J 4 bases, leaving 5 bases between the germline ends. The CDR3 runs to 11 residues. Germline lookup yields CDR1 SNHLY and CDR2 FYNNEI. The CDR3 region has the DNA TGTGCCAGCAACAGATACAATGAGCAGTTCTTC. It is translated as CASNRYNEQFF.

The chain links TRBV20-1 to TRBJ1-6, with unresolved D. Germline V gene sequence: CDR1 DFQATT, CDR2 SNEGSKA (reference sequence). The CDR3 runs to 16 residues. V dropped 0 bases and J dropped 8 bases, with 17 bases sitting between them. The CDR3, as DNA: TGCAGTGCTAGAGACGGTAGAAGGACGGCACATTCACCCCTCCACTTT. It specifies CSARDGRRTAHSPLHF.

This sequence joins TRBV4-3 and TRBJ1-5; the D is unclear. V was trimmed by 0 bases and J by 6 bases, leaving 18 bases between them. This CDR3 contains 17 residues. Germline CDR1 and CDR2: LGHNA and YSLEER. DNA of the CDR3: TGCGCCAGCAGCCAAGAAATTCGAGGTTGGTTACCTCAGCCCCAGCATTTT. It yields the protein CASSQEIRGWLPQPQHF.

This clonotype turned up a few times. The V call is TRBV29-1, the J call TRBJ1-1, with D maybe TRBD1 (5 bases). Germline V gene data show CDR1 as SQVTM and CDR2 as ANQGSEA. The length of the CDR3 is 12 residues. Between the trimmed V and J ends, which lost 4 bases and 1 base, there was a span of 7 bases. CDR3 sequence (DNA): TGCAGCGTTGTTGGGGGGAACACTGAAGCTTTCTTT. Translating it yields CSVVGGNTEAFF.

This clonotype was observed a handful of times. The DNA of the CDR3 is TGTGCCACCAGCGGGGAGAGGGGCGGGATGAACACTGAAGCTTTCTTT. Amino acids: CATSGERGGMNTEAFF. The chain uses TRBV15 and TRBJ1-1, with a weak D call TRBD1 (5 bases). The CDR3 spans 16 residues. Per germline, CDR1 LNHNV and CDR2 YYDKDF (reference sequence). Trimming took 5 bases from V and 0 from J, leaving 16 bases between them. The full variable domain, completed using reference TRBV15 and TRBJ1-1, is DAMVIQNPRYQVTQFGKPVTLSCSQTLNHNVMYWYQQKSSQAPKLLFHYYDKDFNNEADTPDNFQSRRPNTSFCFLDIRSPGLGDTAMYLCATSGERGGMNTEAFFGQGTRLTVV.

V and J are TRBV20-1 and TRBJ2-1; tentatively, D is TRBD2 (7 bases). With 7 bases removed from V and 9 bases from J, the gap between germline ends came to 13 bases. The CDR3 is 11 amino acids. The germline V gene has CDR1 DFQATT and CDR2 SNEGSKA (reference sequence). In nucleotides, the CDR3 is TGCAGTGGGGGGGGCTCAAGTGAGCAGTTCTTC. As protein: CSGGGSSEQFF.

This clonotype has more than one count but fewer than ten. CDR3 bases: TGTGCCAGCAGCTACGCGAATAGTGGTCTCTACGAGCAGTACTTC. This encodes CASSYANSGLYEQYF. The chain carries TRBV7-2 and TRBJ2-7; D ambiguous. This CDR3 spans 15 amino acids. From germline, CDR1 is SGHTA and CDR2 FQGNSA. Trimming stripped 4 bases from V and 3 bases from J, with 16 bases between.

V gene TRBV2 combines with J gene TRBJ2-7, with 10 bases fitting TRBD2. The germline V gene has CDR1 SNHLY and CDR2 FYNNEI. V dropped 6 bases and J dropped 2; count of bases not matched to a gene: 10. The CDR3 sequence is 16 residues long. The CDR3 sequence: CASSRLVAGGTYEQYF. In DNA form, the CDR3 reads TGTGCCAGCAGCCGGTTGGTAGCGGGAGGAACCTACGAGCAGTACTTC.

There are a few counts of this clonotype. J is TRBJ2-1 and V is TRBV4-3; D is perhaps TRBD2 (6 bases). The germline CDR1 and CDR2 sequences are LGHNA and YSLEER. V was trimmed by 3 bases and J by 5 bases, leaving 11 bases between them. The CDR3 length is 14 residues. The DNA of the CDR3 is TGCGCCAGCAGCCATTTAGGGACTCACAATGAGCAGTTCTTC. The encoded protein is CASSHLGTHNEQFF.

Points on this clonotype: Just one base apart from a much larger clone, this may be a read error. A read error is likely, as this CDR3 ends without the conserved phenylalanine or tryptophan. The rearrangement uses TRBV20-1 and TRBJ2-1; TRBD2 matches 12 bases. The V segment lost 6 bases and the J segment 8 bases; nucleotides outside the gene matches: 8. Germline-derived CDR1 and CDR2 are DFQATT and SNEGSKA (reference sequence). The CDR3 is made up of 14 amino acids. CDR3 nucleotide sequence: TGCAGTGCGAACCTAGCGGGAGGGCCTGATGAGCAGTTCTCC. The encoded protein is CSANLAGGPDEQFS.

This chain connects TRBV12-5 to TRBJ2-5; weak D call: TRBD2 (6 bases). Germline CDR1 LGHNT, CDR2 FRNRAP. With 0 bases removed from V and 2 bases from J, the gap between germline ends came to 19 bases. This CDR3 is 18 amino acids long. Written as DNA, the CDR3 is TGTGCTAGTGGTTTGGTACTTCGACCCGGGAGTGGTCAAGAGACCCAGTACTTC. Translation: CASGLVLRPGSGQETQYF.